A selection of T cell receptor beta chains follows, all from one sample in a study of CD8 T cells in Susac syndrome. TCRdb passed the immunoSEQ multiplex PCR reads through MiXCR, listing each CDR3 protein once. The sample yields approximately 150,000 distinct CDR3 sequences, 85% to 95% seen once. Sequencing was performed on CD4+ T cells from PBMCs. All receptors derive from a human donor in good health. Both conserved end residues are part of each CDR3. A D gene is named only where the DNA matches it firmly.

D gene	V gene	J gene	CDR3 length	CDR3 protein
.	TRBV5-4	TRBJ2-4	14	CASSSGTAKNIQYF
.	TRBV5-1	TRBJ1-4	15	CASSLFDRLSEKLFF
.	TRBV6-6	TRBJ1-6	12	CASRAQGSPLHF
.	TRBV9	TRBJ2-7	14	CASSQAGFSYEQYF
.	TRBV30	TRBJ2-5	11	CAWSVGETQYF
.	TRBV9	TRBJ2-5	13	CASSVSTMETQYF
.	TRBV27	TRBJ1-1	14	CATNSGGRNTEAFF
.	TRBV29-1	TRBJ2-5	14	CSVALTGFQETQYF
TRBD1	TRBV3-1	TRBJ1-1	15	CASSRGQGIRAEAFF
TRBD1	TRBV29-1	TRBJ2-7	17	CSVELGFYGTGTYEQYF
TRBD2	TRBV5-1	TRBJ2-7	15	CASSPSGLAGSGQYF
TRBD1	TRBV3-1	TRBJ2-7	13	CASRQGARNEQYF
TRBD1	TRBV19	TRBJ2-6	18	CATKTQGTGRSGANVLTF
.	TRBV29-1	TRBJ2-5	14	CSVVASTIQETQYF
TRBD1	TRBV9	TRBJ2-7	14	CASSTGTGGYEQYF
TRBD1	TRBV4-1	TRBJ2-3	15	CASSQRQGDTDTQYF
TRBD2	TRBV19	TRBJ2-7	14	CASRLAGGLYEQYF
TRBD2	TRBV5-1	TRBJ2-5	15	CASSLAGTNQETQYF
.	TRBV2	TRBJ2-1	16	CASSELGLTLRNEQFF
.	TRBV18	TRBJ2-2	15	CASSPVTENTGELFF
.	TRBV7-2	TRBJ1-1	14	CASSYYIKKGEAFF
.	TRBV12-3/TRBV12-4	TRBJ2-5	14	CASSRDTNQETQYF
TRBD2	TRBV20-1	TRBJ2-3	16	CSARDWAAGAGDTQYF
TRBD1	TRBV6-6	TRBJ1-4	14	CASSLEGAGEKLFF
TRBD1	TRBV29-1	TRBJ1-6	13	CSVGQGSNSPLHF
TRBD1	TRBV29-1	TRBJ2-3	14	CSASGGALADTQYF
.	TRBV6-1	TRBJ1-2	14	CASVERGRNYGYTF
.	TRBV25-1	TRBJ2-1	14	CASSVRGSYNEQFF
.	TRBV29-1	TRBJ2-2	12	CSVRKNTGELFF
.	TRBV5-1	TRBJ1-2	13	CASSSGAGYGYTF
.	TRBV6-6	TRBJ1-1	13	CASKQGWDTEAFF
.	TRBV6-5	TRBJ2-5	14	CASSYFIDQETQYF
TRBD1	TRBV7-9	TRBJ2-7	14	CASRRTGPSYEQYF
.	TRBV2	TRBJ2-5	11	CASMYQETQYF
.	TRBV5-4	TRBJ1-3	15	CASSQQGAPGNTIYF
.	TRBV9	TRBJ2-7	15	CASSVAPGSNYEQYF
.	TRBV7-9	TRBJ1-1	13	CASSPDSYTEAFF
TRBD1	TRBV20-1	TRBJ1-2	12	CSRRTGPYGYTF
TRBD2	TRBV7-9	TRBJ2-3	15	CASSLPGTIVDTQFF
.	TRBV20-1	TRBJ2-3	11	CSASYQDTQYF
.	TRBV5-5	TRBJ1-1	13	CASSLTQYAEAFF
.	TRBV18	TRBJ2-7	13	CASSPTSLHEQYF
.	TRBV7-3	TRBJ1-1	14	CASSIIATGDEAFF
.	TRBV12-5	TRBJ2-2	12	CASGLGRGELFF
.	TRBV12-3/TRBV12-4	TRBJ2-2	16	CASINDGTPNTGELFF
.	TRBV7-2	TRBJ1-6	13	CASSPYIMKFLHF